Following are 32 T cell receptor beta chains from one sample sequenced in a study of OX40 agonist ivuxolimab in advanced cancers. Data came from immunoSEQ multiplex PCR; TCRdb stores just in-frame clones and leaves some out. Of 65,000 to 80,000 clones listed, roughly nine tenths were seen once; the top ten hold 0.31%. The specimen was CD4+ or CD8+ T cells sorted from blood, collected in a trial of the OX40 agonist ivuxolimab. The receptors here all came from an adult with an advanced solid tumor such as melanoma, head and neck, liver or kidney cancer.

The CDR3, as DNA: TGCGCCAGCAGCTTGTTGAGCGGGTACCAAGAGACCCAGTACTTC. Encoded protein: CASSLLSGYQETQYF. The J gene is TRBJ2-5, the V gene TRBV5-1, with TRBD2 as a possible D gene (6 bases). The germline CDR1 and CDR2 sequences are SGHRS and YFSETQ. The CDR3 runs to 15 residues. V shed 1 base and J shed 0 bases, with 10 bases lying between them.

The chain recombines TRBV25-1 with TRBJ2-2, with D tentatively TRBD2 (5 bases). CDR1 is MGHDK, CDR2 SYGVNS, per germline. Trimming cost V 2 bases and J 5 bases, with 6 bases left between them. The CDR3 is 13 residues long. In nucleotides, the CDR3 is TGTGCCAGCAGTGAACTAGCAACCGGGGAGCTGTTTTTT. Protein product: CASSELATGELFF.

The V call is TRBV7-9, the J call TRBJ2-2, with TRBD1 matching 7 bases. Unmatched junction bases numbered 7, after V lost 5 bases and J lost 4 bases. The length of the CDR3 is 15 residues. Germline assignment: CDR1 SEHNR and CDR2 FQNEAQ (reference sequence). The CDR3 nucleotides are TGTGCCAGCAGCCTGGGACAGCTAACCACCGGGGAGCTGTTTTTT. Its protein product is CASSLGQLTTGELFF.

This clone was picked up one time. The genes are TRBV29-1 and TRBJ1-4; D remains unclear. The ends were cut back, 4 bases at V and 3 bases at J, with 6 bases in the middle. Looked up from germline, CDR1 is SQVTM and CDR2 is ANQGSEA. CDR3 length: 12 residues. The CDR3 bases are TGCAGCGTTGCCCGATCTAATGAAAAACTGTTTTTT. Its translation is CSVARSNEKLFF.

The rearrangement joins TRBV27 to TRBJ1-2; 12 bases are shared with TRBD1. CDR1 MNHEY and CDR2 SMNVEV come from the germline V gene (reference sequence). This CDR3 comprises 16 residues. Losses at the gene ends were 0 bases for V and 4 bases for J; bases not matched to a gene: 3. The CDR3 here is CASSLSGTGGVYGYTF. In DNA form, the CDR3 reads TGTGCCAGCAGTTTATCCGGGACAGGGGGCGTCTATGGCTACACCTTC.

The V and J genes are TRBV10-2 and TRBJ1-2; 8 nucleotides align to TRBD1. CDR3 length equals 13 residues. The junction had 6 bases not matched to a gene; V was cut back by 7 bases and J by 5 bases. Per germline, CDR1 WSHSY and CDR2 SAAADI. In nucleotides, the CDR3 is TGCGCCAGCAACCGACAGGGGCAATATGGCTACACCTTC. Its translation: CASNRQGQYGYTF.

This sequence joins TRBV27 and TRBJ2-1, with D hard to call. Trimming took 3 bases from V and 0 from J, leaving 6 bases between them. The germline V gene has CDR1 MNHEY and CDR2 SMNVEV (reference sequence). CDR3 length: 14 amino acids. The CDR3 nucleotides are TGTGCCAGCAGTTTCCTGAGCTCCTACAATGAGCAGTTCTTC. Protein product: CASSFLSSYNEQFF.

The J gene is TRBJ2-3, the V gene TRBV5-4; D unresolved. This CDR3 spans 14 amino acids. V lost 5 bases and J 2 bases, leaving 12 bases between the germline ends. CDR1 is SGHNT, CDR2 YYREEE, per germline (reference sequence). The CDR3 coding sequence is TGTGCCAGCAGTTTAAGTGGAATCACAGATACGCAGTATTTT. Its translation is CASSLSGITDTQYF.

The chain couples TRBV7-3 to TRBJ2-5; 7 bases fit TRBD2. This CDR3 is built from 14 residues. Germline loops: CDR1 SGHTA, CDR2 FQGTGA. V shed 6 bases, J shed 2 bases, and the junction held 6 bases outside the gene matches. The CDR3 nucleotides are TGTGCCAGCAGTCGCGGGAGTCCACAAGAGACCCAGTACTTC. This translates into CASSRGSPQETQYF.

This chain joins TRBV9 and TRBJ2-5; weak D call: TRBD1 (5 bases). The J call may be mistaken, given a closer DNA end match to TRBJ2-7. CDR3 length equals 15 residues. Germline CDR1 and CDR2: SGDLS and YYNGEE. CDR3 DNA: TGTGCCAGCAGCGTGTCTCACGAACAGGCCTACGAGCAGTACTTC. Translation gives CASSVSHEQAYEQYF.

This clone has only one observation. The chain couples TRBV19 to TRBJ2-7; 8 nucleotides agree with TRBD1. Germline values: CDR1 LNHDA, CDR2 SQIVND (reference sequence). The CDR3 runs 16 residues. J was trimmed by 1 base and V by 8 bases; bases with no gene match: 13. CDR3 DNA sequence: TGTGCCAGTCGCGGGACAGGCCAAGGTCGTTCCTACGAGCAGTACTTC. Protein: CASRGTGQGRSYEQYF.

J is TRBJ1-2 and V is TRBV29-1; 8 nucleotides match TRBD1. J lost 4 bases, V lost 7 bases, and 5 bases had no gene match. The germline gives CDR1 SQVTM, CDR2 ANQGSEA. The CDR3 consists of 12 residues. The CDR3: CSARGQAYGYTF. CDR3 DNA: TGCAGCGCCAGGGGACAGGCCTATGGCTACACCTTC. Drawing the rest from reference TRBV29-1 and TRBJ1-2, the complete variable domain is SAVISQKPSRDICQRGTSLTIQCQVDSQVTMMFWYRQQPGQSLTLIATANQGSEATYESGFVIDKFPISRPNLTFSTLTVSNMSPEDSSIYLCSARGQAYGYTFGSGTRLTVV.

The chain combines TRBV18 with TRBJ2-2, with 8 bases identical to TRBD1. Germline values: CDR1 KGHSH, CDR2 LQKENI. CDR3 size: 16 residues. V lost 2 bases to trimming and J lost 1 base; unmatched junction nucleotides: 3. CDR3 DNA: TGTGCCAGCTCACCAACAACAGGGGGGAACACCGGGGAGCTGTTTTTT. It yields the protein CASSPTTGGNTGELFF.

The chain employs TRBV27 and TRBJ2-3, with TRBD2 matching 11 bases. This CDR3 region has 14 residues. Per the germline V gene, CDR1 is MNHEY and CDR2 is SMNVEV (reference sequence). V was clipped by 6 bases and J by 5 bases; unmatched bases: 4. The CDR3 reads CASRLAGDIDTQYF. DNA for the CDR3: TGTGCCAGCAGACTAGCGGGAGATATAGATACGCAGTATTTT.

The CDR3 here is CASSRGLAGSYEQYF. The CDR3 DNA sequence: TGCGCCAGCAGCAGGGGACTAGCGGGGTCCTACGAGCAGTACTTC. This chain links TRBV5-1 with TRBJ2-7, with TRBD2 matching over 13 bases. After removal of 4 bases from V and 1 base from J, the junction contained 2 bases not matched to a gene. Germline-derived CDR1 and CDR2 are SGHRS and YFSETQ. CDR3 length equals 15 residues.

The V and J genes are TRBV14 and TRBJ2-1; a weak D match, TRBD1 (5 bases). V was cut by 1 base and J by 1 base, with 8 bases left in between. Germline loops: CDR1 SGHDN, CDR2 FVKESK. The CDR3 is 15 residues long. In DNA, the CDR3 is TGTGCCAGCAGCCAAGTCCAGGGATCCTACAATGAGCAGTTCTTC. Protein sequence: CASSQVQGSYNEQFF.

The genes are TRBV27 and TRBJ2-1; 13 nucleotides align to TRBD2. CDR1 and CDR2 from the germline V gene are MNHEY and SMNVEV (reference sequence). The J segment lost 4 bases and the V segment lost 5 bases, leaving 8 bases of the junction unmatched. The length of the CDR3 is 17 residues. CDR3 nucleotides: TGTGCCAGCAGTGGACTAGCGGGAGAACTGGGGTACAATGAGCAGTTCTTC. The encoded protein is CASSGLAGELGYNEQFF.

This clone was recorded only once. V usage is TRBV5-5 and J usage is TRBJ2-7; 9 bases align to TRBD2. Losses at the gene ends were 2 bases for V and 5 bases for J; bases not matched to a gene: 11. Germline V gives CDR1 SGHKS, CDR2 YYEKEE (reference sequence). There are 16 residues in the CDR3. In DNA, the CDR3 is TGTGCCAGCAGCTTTCTCCCGGGAGCGGGAGGAGACGAGCAGTACTTC. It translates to CASSFLPGAGGDEQYF.

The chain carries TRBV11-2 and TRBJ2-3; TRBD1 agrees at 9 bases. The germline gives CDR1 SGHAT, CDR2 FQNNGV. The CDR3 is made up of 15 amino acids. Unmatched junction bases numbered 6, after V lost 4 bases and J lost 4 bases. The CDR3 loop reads CASSSGQGGADTQYF. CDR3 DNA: TGTGCCAGCAGCTCGGGACAGGGAGGCGCAGATACGCAGTATTTT. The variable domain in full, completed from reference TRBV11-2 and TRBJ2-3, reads EAGVAQSPRYKIIEKRQSVAFWCNPISGHATLYWYQQILGQGPKLLIQFQNNGVVDDSQLPKDRFSAERLKGVDSTLKIQPAKLEDSAVYLCASSSGQGGADTQYFGPGTRLTVL.

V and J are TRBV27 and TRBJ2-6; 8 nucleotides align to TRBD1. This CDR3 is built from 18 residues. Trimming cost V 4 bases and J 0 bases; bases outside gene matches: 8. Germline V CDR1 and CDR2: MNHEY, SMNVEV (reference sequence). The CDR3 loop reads CASSSRTGSRSGANVLTF. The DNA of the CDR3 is TGTGCCAGCAGTTCACGGACAGGGAGCCGCTCTGGGGCCAACGTCCTGACTTTC.

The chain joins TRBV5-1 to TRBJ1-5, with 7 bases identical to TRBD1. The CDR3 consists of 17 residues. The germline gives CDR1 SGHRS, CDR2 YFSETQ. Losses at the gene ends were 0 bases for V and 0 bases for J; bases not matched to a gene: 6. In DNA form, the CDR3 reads TGCGCCAGCAGCTTGGCTCCTCAGGGGGTTAGCAATCAGCCCCAGCATTTT. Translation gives CASSLAPQGVSNQPQHF.

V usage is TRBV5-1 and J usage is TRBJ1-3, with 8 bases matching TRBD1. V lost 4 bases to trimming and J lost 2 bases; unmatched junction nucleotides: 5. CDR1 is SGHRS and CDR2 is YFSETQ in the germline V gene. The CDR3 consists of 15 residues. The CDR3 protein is CASSLTGATGNTIYF. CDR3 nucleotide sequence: TGCGCCAGCAGCCTGACAGGGGCCACTGGAAACACCATATATTTT. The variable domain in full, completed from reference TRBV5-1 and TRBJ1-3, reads KAGVTQTPRYLIKTRGQQVTLSCSPISGHRSVSWYQQTPGQGLQFLFEYFSETQRNKGNFPGRFSGRQFSNSRSEMNVSTLELGDSALYLCASSLTGATGNTIYFGEGSWLTVV.

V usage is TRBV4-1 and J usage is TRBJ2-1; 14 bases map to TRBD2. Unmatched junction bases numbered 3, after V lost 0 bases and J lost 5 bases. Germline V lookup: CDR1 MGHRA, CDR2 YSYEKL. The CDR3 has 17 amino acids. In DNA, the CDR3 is TGCGCCAGCAGCCAAGATTTGGGACTAGCGGGGGACAATGAGCAGTTCTTC. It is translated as CASSQDLGLAGDNEQFF.

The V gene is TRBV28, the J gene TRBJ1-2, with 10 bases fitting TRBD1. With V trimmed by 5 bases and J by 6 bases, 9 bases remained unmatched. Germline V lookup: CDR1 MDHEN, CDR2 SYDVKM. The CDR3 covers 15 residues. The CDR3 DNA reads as TGTGCCAGCAGTCTAAGGGACAGGGGAGGCAATGGCTACACCTTC. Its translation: CASSLRDRGGNGYTF.

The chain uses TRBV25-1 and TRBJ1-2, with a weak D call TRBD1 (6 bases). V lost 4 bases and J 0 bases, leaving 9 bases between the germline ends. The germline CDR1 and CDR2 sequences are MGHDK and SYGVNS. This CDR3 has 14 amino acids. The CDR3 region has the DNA TGTGCCAGCAGTGGGGGGGCAGCTAACTATGGCTACACCTTC. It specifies CASSGGAANYGYTF.

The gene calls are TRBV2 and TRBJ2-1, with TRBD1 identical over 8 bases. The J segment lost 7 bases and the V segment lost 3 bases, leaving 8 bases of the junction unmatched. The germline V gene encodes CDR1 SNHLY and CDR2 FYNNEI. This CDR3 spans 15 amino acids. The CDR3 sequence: CASSESTDRVNEQFF. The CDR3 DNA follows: TGTGCCAGCAGTGAGAGTACGGACAGGGTAAATGAGCAGTTCTTC.

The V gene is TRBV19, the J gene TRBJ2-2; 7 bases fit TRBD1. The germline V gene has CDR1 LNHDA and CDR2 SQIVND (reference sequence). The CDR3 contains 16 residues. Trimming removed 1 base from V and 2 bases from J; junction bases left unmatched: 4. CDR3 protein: CASSIVTGANTGELFF. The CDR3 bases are TGTGCCAGTAGTATAGTTACAGGGGCTAACACCGGGGAGCTGTTTTTT.

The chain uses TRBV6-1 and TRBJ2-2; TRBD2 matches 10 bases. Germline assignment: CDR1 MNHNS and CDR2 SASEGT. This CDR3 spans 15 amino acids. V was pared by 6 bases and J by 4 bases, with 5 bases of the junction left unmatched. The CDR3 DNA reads TGTGCCAGCAGAGCCGGGACTAGCGTCACCGGGGAGCTGTTTTTT. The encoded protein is CASRAGTSVTGELFF.

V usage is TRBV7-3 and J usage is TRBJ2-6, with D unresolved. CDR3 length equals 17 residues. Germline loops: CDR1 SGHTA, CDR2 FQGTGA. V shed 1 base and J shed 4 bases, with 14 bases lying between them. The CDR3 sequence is CASSLISALDGANVLTF. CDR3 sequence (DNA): TGTGCCAGCAGCTTAATTTCGGCGCTGGACGGGGCCAACGTCCTGACTTTC.

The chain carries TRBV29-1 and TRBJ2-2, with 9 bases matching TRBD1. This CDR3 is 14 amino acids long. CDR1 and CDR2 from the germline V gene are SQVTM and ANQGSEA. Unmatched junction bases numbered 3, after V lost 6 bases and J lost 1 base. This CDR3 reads CSVKGQGNTGELFF. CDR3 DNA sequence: TGCAGCGTCAAGGGACAGGGGAACACCGGGGAGCTGTTTTTT.

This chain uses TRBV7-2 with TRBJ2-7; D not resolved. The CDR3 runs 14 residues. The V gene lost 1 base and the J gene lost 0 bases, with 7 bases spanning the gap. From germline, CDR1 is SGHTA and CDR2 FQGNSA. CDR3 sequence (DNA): TGTGCCAGCAGCTTAGAGGTCAGCTCCTACGAGCAGTACTTC. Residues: CASSLEVSSYEQYF.

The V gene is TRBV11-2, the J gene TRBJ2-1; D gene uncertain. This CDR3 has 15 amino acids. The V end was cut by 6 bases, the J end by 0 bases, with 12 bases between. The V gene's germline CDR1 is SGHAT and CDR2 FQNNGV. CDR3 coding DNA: TGTGCCAGCAGTTTCAGGAGAAGCTCCTACAATGAGCAGTTCTTC. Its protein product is CASSFRRSSYNEQFF.